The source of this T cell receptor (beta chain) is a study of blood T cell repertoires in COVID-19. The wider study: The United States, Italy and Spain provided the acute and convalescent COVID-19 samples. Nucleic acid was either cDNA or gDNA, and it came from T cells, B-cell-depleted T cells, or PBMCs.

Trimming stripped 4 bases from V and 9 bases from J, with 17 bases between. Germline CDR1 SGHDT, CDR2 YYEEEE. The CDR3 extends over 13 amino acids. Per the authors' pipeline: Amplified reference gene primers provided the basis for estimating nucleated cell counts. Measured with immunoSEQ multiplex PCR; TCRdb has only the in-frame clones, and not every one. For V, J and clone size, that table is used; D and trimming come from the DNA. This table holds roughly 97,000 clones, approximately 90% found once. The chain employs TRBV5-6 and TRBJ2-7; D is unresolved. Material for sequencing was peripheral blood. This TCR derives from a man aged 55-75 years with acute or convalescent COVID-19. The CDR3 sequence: CASSSGQSPRQYF. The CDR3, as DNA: TGTGCCAGCAGCAGTGGGCAGTCCCCCCGGCAGTACTTC.